A single sample gave rise to the 10 T cell receptor beta chains below, sequenced in a study of blood T cell repertoires in COVID-19. The data were produced by immunoSEQ multiplex PCR, yet TCRdb's version contains in-frame clones alone and is incomplete. The sample shows about 250,000 clones, around 88% of them seen only once. The sequencing sample was made of peripheral blood. These receptors originate from a woman aged 30 to 39 with COVID-19, enrolled during active disease.

Details on this clone: Germline is not matched at one junction end, which may reflect a read error. This chain joins TRBV7-8 and TRBJ1-6; tentative D call: TRBD1 (6 bases). The germline V gene encodes CDR1 SGHVS and CDR2 FQNEAQ. This CDR3 is 14 amino acids long. The CDR3 nucleotides are TGTGCTAGCACCCTCCGGGACACTCATTCACCCCTCCACTTT. The encoded protein is CASTLRDTHSPLHF.

In this sample, this clone turned up once. J is TRBJ2-1 and V is TRBV27, with 11 bases aligning to TRBD1. CDR1 and CDR2 from the germline V gene are MNHEY and SMNVEV (reference sequence). The CDR3 is 19 amino acids. V dropped 1 base and J dropped 0; count of bases not matched to a gene: 8. CDR3 sequence reads: CASSLWGQGVRSSYNEQFF. The DNA of the CDR3 is TGTGCCAGCAGTTTATGGGGACAGGGGGTGAGGAGCTCCTACAATGAGCAGTTCTTC.

This chain connects TRBV11-2 to TRBJ2-4; 8 bases map to TRBD1. This CDR3 has 17 amino acids. After removal of 3 bases from V and 0 bases from J, the junction contained 7 bases not matched to a gene. The germline V gene encodes CDR1 SGHAT and CDR2 FQNNGV. The CDR3 here is CASSFGQGIGAKNIQYF. CDR3 sequence (DNA): TGTGCCAGCAGCTTTGGACAGGGAATCGGAGCCAAAAACATTCAGTACTTC.

The V gene is TRBV6-4, the J gene TRBJ2-2; no clear D. Deletions cut 5 bases from V and 5 bases from J, with 9 bases between. Germline values: CDR1 MRHNA, CDR2 SNTAGT. The CDR3 is 13 residues long. This CDR3 reads CASSQELTGELFF. Written as DNA, the CDR3 is TGTGCCAGCAGTCAGGAATTGACCGGGGAGCTGTTTTTT.

The chain recombines TRBV7-9 with TRBJ2-7; tentative D call: TRBD2 (6 bases). V was cut by 5 bases and J by 0 bases, with 11 bases left in between. The length of the CDR3 is 14 residues. CDR1 and CDR2 from the germline V gene are SEHNR and FQNEAQ (reference sequence). CDR3 DNA: TGTGCCAGCAGCCCCCGGGGGAGCTCCTACGAGCAGTACTTC. Residues: CASSPRGSSYEQYF.

The V and J genes are TRBV19 and TRBJ2-7, with unresolved D. The CDR3 totals 15 residues. Trimming pared 3 bases from V and 3 bases from J, leaving 15 bases between. Looked up from germline, CDR1 is LNHDA and CDR2 is SQIVND (reference sequence). The CDR3 reads CASSMPVSGRYEQYF. Here the CDR3 DNA reads TGTGCCAGTAGTATGCCGGTCTCTGGGCGCTACGAGCAGTACTTC.

This sequence joins TRBV2 and TRBJ1-6; 7 bases are a match to TRBD1. After removal of 3 bases from V and 4 bases from J, the junction contained 3 bases not matched to a gene. The CDR3 is 15 residues long. CDR1 SNHLY and CDR2 FYNNEI come from the germline V gene. The CDR3 nucleotides are TGTGCCAGCAGTGACCAGGGACAGTATAATTCACCCCTCCACTTT. It codes for CASSDQGQYNSPLHF.

The V and J genes are TRBV9 and TRBJ1-1; a weak D match, TRBD1 (6 bases). V was pared by 4 bases and J by 0 bases, with 13 bases between. Germline V gene data show CDR1 as SGDLS and CDR2 as YYNGEE. The CDR3 consists of 15 residues. CDR3 nucleotide sequence: TGTGCCAGCAGCCCAAGGGGGGGCTTGAACACTGAAGCTTTCTTT. This codes for CASSPRGGLNTEAFF.

The V gene is TRBV28, the J gene TRBJ2-7, with D possibly matching TRBD2 (7 bases). Germline loops: CDR1 MDHEN, CDR2 SYDVKM. The CDR3 contains 14 residues. The germline V and J ends were trimmed by 11 bases and 4 bases, with 21 bases remaining between them. DNA of the CDR3: TGTGCCCATCACGCCGGGGGGCGGGTGTACGAGCAGTACTTC. Its protein product is CAHHAGGRVYEQYF.

Ten or more counts support this clone. The chain employs TRBV4-2 and TRBJ2-3; 9 nucleotides align to TRBD2. The germline V gene has CDR1 LGHNA and CDR2 YNFKEQ. The CDR3 runs 16 residues. The trim removed 0 bases at V and 4 bases at J, leaving 5 bases unmatched. The DNA for the CDR3 is TGTGCCAGCAGCCAAGATCCGGCTAGCGGGGCAGATACGCAGTATTTT. Its translation is CASSQDPASGADTQYF.